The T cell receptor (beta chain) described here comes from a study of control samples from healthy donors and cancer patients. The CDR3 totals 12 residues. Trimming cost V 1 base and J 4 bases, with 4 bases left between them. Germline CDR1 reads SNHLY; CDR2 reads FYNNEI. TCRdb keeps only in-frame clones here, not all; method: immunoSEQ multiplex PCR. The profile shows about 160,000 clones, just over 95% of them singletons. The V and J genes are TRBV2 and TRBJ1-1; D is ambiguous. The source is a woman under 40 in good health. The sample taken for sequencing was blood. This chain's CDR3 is CASSEEITEAFF. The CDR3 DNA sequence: TGTGCCAGCAGTGAAGAGATCACTGAAGCTTTCTTT.